The clone carrying this TCR beta chain was seen only a few times. Its antigen remains unknown. It was RNA transcripts that yielded the amplified TCR beta CDR3 regions. HTBI primers were used for first-round RT-PCR of the TCR CDR3. Each CDR3 protein is one row after TCRdb ran MiXCR on the multiplex PCR reads. Of about 640,000 distinct CDR3 sequences in the sample, less than 25% were seen once. The data originate from a study of T cells in Graves' hyperthyroidism and ophthalmopathy. The junction had 9 bases not matched to a gene; V was cut back by 6 bases and J by 2 bases. The CDR3 is made up of 16 amino acids. Study-wide results and caveats: Blood shared most expanded thyroid clonotypes above 0.001.

Diagnoses rested on clinical symptoms, serum thyroxine and TRAb, thyroid ultrasound and orbital computed tomography. The PBMCs had their origin in 10 ml of fresh peripheral blood. The sequence was obtained from a man aged 30 to 39 with Graves' ophthalmopathy. The chain links TRBV12-3 or TRBV12-4 to TRBJ2-2; 7 bases are shared with TRBD2. Material for sequencing was blood. The CDR3 DNA reads as TGTGCCAGCAGATCCGAGCGGGGCCTCAACACCGGGGAGCTGTTTTTT. Protein: CASRSERGLNTGELFF.